The 9 T cell receptor beta chains in this list originate from one sample, sequenced in a study of cytomegalovirus exposure and HLA in healthy donors. Primers: 60 Vbeta forward and 13 Jbeta reverse. Clones were read by immunoSEQ multiplex PCR, and TCRdb kept only the in-frame ones, dropping some. The sample holds about 160,000 clones, more than 60% seen once. The sample taken for sequencing was PBMCs. The receptors here all came from a man aged 40-49 years in good health and CMV-seronegative.

This chain links TRBV7-2 with TRBJ1-5; D gene unclear. V lost 0 bases and J 0 bases, leaving 3 bases between the germline ends. Looked up from germline, CDR1 is SGHTA and CDR2 is FQGNSA. This CDR3 contains 14 residues. In DNA form, the CDR3 reads TGTGCCAGCAGCTTAGCTTATAGCAATCAGCCCCAGCATTTT. It yields the protein CASSLAYSNQPQHF.

The J gene is TRBJ1-3, the V gene TRBV6-5, with TRBD1 matching 8 bases. Germline V CDR1 and CDR2: MNHEY, SVGAGI. Trimming cost V 7 bases and J 3 bases; bases outside gene matches: 8. The length of the CDR3 is 15 residues. The CDR3 DNA is TGTGCCAGCATCCCGGACAGGGCCGGTGGAAACACCATATATTTT. Residues: CASIPDRAGGNTIYF.

V usage is TRBV5-4 and J usage is TRBJ2-7, with D perhaps TRBD1 (7 bases). The germline CDR1 and CDR2 sequences are SGHNT and YYREEE (reference sequence). The CDR3 totals 14 residues. Deletions cut 1 base from V and 3 bases from J, with 11 bases between. This CDR3 reads CASSLSQGGYEQYF. CDR3 coding DNA: TGTGCCAGCAGCTTGAGTCAGGGGGGCTACGAGCAGTACTTC. Together with reference TRBV5-4 and TRBJ2-7, the CDR3 gives the full variable domain: ETGVTQSPTHLIKTRGQQVTLRCSSQSGHNTVSWYQQALGQGPQFIFQYYREEENGRGNFPPRFSGLQFPNYSSELNVNALELDDSALYLCASSLSQGGYEQYFGPGTRLTVT.

CDR3 protein: CASSLDFTGAYEQYF. CDR3 bases: TGTGCCAGCAGCTTGGACTTCACTGGGGCCTACGAGCAGTACTTC. The rearrangement links TRBV11-2 to TRBJ2-7, with a weak D call TRBD2 (5 bases). The germline V and J ends were trimmed by 3 bases and 2 bases, with 14 bases remaining between them. CDR3 size: 15 residues. Germline lookup yields CDR1 SGHAT and CDR2 FQNNGV. Together with reference TRBV11-2 and TRBJ2-7, the CDR3 gives the full variable domain: EAGVAQSPRYKIIEKRQSVAFWCNPISGHATLYWYQQILGQGPKLLIQFQNNGVVDDSQLPKDRFSAERLKGVDSTLKIQPAKLEDSAVYLCASSLDFTGAYEQYFGPGTRLTVT.

CDR3 residues: CAWSRLHRDEQFF. In DNA, the CDR3 is TGTGCCTGGAGTCGTCTTCACAGGGATGAGCAGTTCTTC. The gene calls are TRBV30 and TRBJ2-1; D is possibly TRBD1 (6 bases). V was shortened by 2 bases and J by 8 bases, with 13 bases between the two germline ends. CDR3 size: 13 residues. The germline CDR1 and CDR2 sequences are GTSNPN and SVGIG (reference sequence).

This CDR3 reads CAWSVQDEQFF. The CDR3 nucleotides read TGTGCCTGGAGTGTACAGGATGAGCAGTTCTTC. This chain joins TRBV30 and TRBJ2-1, with D possibly TRBD1 on 5 matching bases. The CDR3 covers 11 residues. The germline CDR1 and CDR2 sequences are GTSNPN and SVGIG (reference sequence). Trimming cost V 0 bases and J 8 bases, with 5 bases left between them. Combining the CDR3 with reference TRBV30 and TRBJ2-1 gives the whole variable domain SQTIHQWPATLVQPVGSPLSLECTVEGTSNPNLYWYRQAAGRGLQLLFYSVGIGQISSEVPQNLSASRPQDRQFILSSKKLLLSDSGFYLCAWSVQDEQFFGPGTRLTVL.

The rearrangement joins TRBV10-3 to TRBJ2-5; a weak D match, TRBD2 (5 bases). The DNA end lines up better with TRBJ2-7; the J call may be wrong. The CDR3 length is 13 residues. Germline CDR1 and CDR2: ENHRY and SYGVKD. Here the CDR3 DNA reads TGTGCCACAACCCCGGACTTGCTCTACGAGCAGTACTTC. It translates to CATTPDLLYEQYF.

The V and J genes are TRBV6-4 and TRBJ1-4, with a weak D call TRBD1 (5 bases). The V gene's germline CDR1 is MRHNA and CDR2 SNTAGT. V lost 6 bases to trimming and J lost 3 bases, with 14 bases between them. This CDR3 contains 15 residues. The CDR3 DNA reads TGTGCCAGCAGGCGGCGGGACGACTCTAATGAAAAACTGTTTTTT. As protein: CASRRRDDSNEKLFF.

This chain joins TRBV27 and TRBJ2-5; 9 nucleotides line up with TRBD1. The CDR3 runs 17 residues. From germline, CDR1 is MNHEY and CDR2 SMNVEV (reference sequence). The trim removed 1 base at V and 0 bases at J, leaving 6 bases unmatched. In nucleotides, the CDR3 is TGTGCCAGCAGTTTATTTAGGACAGGGGACGACCAAGAGACCCAGTACTTC. The encoded protein is CASSLFRTGDDQETQYF.